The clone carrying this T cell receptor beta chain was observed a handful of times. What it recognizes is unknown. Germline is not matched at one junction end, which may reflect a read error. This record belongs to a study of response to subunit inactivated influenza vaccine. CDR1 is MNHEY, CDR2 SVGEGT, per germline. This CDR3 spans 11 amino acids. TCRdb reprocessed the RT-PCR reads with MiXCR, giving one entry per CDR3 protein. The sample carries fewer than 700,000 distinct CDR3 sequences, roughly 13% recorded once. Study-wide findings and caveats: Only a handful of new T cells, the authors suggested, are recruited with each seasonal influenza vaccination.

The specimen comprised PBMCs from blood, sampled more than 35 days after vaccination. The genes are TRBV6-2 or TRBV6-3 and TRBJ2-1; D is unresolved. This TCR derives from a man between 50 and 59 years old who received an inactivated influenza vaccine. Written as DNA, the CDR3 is TGTGCCAGCAGTTACGCTAACGTGCTTCGCTTC. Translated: CASSYANVLRF.